This entry features one TCR beta chain sequence. Extraction yielded at least 5.5 micrograms of total RNA per sample. The source of the sample is a study of blood T cells in healthy people across ages. The junction had 16 bases not matched to a gene; V was cut back by 5 bases and J by 10 bases. Germline CDR1 and CDR2: SQVTM and ANQGSEA. The CDR3 runs 14 residues. The authors ran a second PCR of 7 to 11 cycles using a sample-barcoded 5' primer and a J-beta primer mix. MiXCR, run by TCRdb on the 5' RACE reads, gives a single entry per CDR3 protein. Of more than 800,000 distinct CDR3 sequences in the sample, 45% are singletons; the top ten hold approximately 17%.

The chain carries TRBV29-1 and TRBJ2-5, with 7 bases fitting TRBD1. Input material: blood. The receptor comes from a woman aged 55-75 years in good health. CDR3 nucleotide sequence: TGCAGCGTTCGAGGACAGGTTTACCGGGCGGGCCAGTACTTC. This codes for CSVRGQVYRAGQYF.